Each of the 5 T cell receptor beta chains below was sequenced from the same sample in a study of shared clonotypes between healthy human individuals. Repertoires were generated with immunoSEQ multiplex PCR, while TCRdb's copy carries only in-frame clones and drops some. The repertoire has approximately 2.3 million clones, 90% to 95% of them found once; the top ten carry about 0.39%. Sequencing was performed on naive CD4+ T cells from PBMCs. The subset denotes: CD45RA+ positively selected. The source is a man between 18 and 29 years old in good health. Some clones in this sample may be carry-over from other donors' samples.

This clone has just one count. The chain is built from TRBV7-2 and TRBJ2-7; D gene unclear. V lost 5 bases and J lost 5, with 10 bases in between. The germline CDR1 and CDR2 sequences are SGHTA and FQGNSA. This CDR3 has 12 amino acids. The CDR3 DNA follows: TGTGCCAGCAGCCCCCACCCCCACGAGCAGTACTTC. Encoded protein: CASSPHPHEQYF. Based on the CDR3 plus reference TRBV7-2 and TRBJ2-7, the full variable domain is GAGVSQSPSNKVTEKGKDVELRCDPISGHTALYWYRQSLGQGLEFLIYFQGNSAPDKSGLPSDRFSAERTGGSVSTLTIQRTQQEDSAVYLCASSPHPHEQYFGPGTRLTVT.

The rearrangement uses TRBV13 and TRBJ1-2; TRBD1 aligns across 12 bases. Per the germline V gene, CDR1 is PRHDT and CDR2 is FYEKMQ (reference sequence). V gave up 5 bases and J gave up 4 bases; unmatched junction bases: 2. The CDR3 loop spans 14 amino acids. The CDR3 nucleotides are TGTGCCAGCAGCGGGGGACAGGGGGCCTATGGCTACACCTTC. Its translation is CASSGGQGAYGYTF.

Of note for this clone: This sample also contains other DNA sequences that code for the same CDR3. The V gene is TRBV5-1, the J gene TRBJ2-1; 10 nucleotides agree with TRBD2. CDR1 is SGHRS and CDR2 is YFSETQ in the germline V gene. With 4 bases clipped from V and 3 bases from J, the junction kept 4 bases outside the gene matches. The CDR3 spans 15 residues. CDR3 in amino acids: CASSPGTSDYNEQFF. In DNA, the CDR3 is TGCGCCAGCAGCCCCGGGACTAGCGACTACAATGAGCAGTTCTTC.

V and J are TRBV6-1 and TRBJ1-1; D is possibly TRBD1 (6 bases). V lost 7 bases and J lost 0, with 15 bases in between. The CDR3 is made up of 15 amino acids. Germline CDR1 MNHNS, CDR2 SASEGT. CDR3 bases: TGTGCCAGCATGAACGGACAGACCATGAACACTGAAGCTTTCTTT. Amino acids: CASMNGQTMNTEAFF.

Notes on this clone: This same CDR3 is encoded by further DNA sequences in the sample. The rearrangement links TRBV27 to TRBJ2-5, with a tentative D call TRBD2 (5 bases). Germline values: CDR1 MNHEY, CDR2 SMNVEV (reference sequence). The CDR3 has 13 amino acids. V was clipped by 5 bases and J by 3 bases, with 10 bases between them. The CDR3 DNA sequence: TGTGCCAGCAGTCCGACGGGGAAAGAGACCCAGTACTTC. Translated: CASSPTGKETQYF.